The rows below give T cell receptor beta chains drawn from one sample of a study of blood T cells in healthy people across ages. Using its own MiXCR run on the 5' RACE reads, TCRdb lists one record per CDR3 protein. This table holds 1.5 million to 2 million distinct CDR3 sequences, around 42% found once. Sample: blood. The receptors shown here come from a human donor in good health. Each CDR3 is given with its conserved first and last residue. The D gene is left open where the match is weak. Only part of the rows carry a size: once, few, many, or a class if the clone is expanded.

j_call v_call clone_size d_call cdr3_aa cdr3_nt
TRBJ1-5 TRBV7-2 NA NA CASSLFLSGLNQPQHF TGTGCCAGCAGCTTATTCCTGTCAGGGCTCAATCAGCCCCAGCATTTT
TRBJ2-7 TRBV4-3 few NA CASSQDKGTGTTYEQYF TGCGCCAGCAGCCAAGACAAAGGAACGGGGACGACCTACGAGCAGTACTTC
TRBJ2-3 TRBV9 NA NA CASSVGGETTDTQYF TGTGCCAGCAGCGTAGGTGGGGAGACCACAGATACGCAGTATTTT
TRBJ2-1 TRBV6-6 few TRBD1 CASSSTLGGTGRNEQFF TGTGCCAGCAGTTCTACCCTGGGAGGGACAGGGCGGAATGAGCAGTTCTTC
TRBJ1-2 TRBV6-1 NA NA CASYGTGASGYTF TGTGCCAGCTACGGAACCGGGGCGAGTGGCTACACCTTC
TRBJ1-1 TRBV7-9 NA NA CASGGGMNTEAFF TGTGCCAGCGGGGGGGGCATGAACACTGAAGCTTTCTTT
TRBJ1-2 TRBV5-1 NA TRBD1 CASSLAEGQGSYGYTF TGCGCCAGCAGCTTGGCTGAGGGACAGGGGAGCTATGGCTACACCTTC
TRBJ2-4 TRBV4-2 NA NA CASSPGANIQYF TGTGCCAGCAGCCCAGGGGCGAACATTCAGTACTTC
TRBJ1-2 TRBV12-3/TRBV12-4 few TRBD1 CASSFHRGYPMGYTF TGTGCCAGCAGTTTTCACAGGGGGTACCCTATGGGCTACACCTTC
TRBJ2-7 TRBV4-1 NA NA CASRARGQSREQYF TGCGCCAGCAGGGCACGGGGTCAGTCGCGCGAGCAGTACTTC
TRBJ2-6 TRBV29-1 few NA CSVQGFGANVLTF TGCAGCGTCCAGGGTTTCGGGGCCAACGTCCTGACTTTC
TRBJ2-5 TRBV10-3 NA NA CAISRPGQPGQETQYF TGTGCCATCAGTCGGCCGGGACAACCGGGCCAAGAGACCCAGTACTTC
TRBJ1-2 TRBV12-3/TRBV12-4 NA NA CASTFDIYYGYTF TGTGCCAGCACTTTCGACATCTACTATGGCTACACCTTC
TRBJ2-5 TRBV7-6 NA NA CASSPDPLPKETQYF TGTGCCAGCAGCCCAGACCCATTACCGAAAGAGACCCAGTACTTC
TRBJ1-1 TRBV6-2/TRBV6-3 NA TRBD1 CASSLSRDRGSVNTEAFF TGTGCCAGCAGTTTGTCCCGGGACAGGGGGTCAGTGAACACTGAAGCTTTCTTT
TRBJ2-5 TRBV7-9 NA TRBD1 CASSTYRDRAETQYF TGTGCCAGCAGCACTTACCGGGACAGGGCCGAGACCCAGTACTTC
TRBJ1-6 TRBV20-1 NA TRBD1 CSALDRASSPLHF TGCAGTGCCCTGGACAGGGCAAGTTCACCCCTCCACTTT
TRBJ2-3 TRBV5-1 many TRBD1 CASSPGQGSDTQYF TGTGCCAGCAGTCCGGGACAGGGATCAGATACGCAGTATTTT
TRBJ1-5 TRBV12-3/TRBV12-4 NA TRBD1 CASSRQGVAQPQHF TGTGCCAGCAGCCGGCAGGGGGTGGCTCAGCCCCAGCATTTT
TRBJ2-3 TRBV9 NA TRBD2 CASSPATSGGTDTQYF TGTGCCAGCAGCCCTGCGACTAGCGGGGGGACGGATACGCAGTATTTT
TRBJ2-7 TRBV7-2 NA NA CASSPDRLGEQYF TGTGCCAGCAGCCCCGACAGGCTGGGCGAGCAGTACTTC
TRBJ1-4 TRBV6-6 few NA CAASPGQGSEKLFF TGTGCCGCCAGTCCGGGTCAGGGGAGTGAAAAACTGTTTTTT
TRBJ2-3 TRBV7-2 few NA CASARGGGTDTQYF TGTGCCAGCGCCAGGGGCGGGGGCACAGATACGCAGTATTTT
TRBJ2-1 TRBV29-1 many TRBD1 CSSPPPGQGLYNEQFF TGCAGCTCTCCCCCTCCGGGACAGGGACTGTACAATGAGCAGTTCTTC
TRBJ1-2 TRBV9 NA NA CASSVSGIDYTF TGTGCCAGCAGCGTGTCAGGTATAGACTACACCTTC
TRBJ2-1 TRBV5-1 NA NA CASSSIVAYNEQFF TGCGCCAGCAGCTCAATCGTAGCCTACAATGAGCAGTTTTTC
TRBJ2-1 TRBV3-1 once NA CASSQDRGRGSYNEQFF TGTGCCAGCAGCCAAGACAGGGGGCGGGGGTCCTACAATGAGCAGTTCTTC
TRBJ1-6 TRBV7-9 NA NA CASTQLAYSPLHF TGTGCCAGCACCCAGTTAGCGTATTCACCCCTCCACTTT
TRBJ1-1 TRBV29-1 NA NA CSAGLLNTEAFF TGCAGTGCGGGGTTGTTGAACACTGAAGCTTTCTTT
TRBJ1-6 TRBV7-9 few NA CASSFLSTGNSPLHF TGTGCCAGCAGCTTCTTGTCCACGGGGAATTCACCCCTCCACTTT
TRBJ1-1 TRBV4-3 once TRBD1 CASSSSKVGTGVTEAFF TGCGCCAGCAGCTCTTCCAAGGTGGGGACAGGGGTTACTGAAGCTTTCTTT
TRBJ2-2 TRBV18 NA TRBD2 CASSPSTSGDTGELFF TGTGCCAGCTCACCATCGACTAGCGGGGACACCGGGGAGCTGTTTTTT
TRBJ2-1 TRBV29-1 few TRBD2 CSVGRGGVNEQFF TGCAGCGTTGGGCGGGGGGGAGTCAATGAGCAGTTCTTC
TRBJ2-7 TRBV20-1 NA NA CSARWLEAYEQYF TGCAGTGCTAGATGGTTAGAAGCCTACGAGCAGTACTTC
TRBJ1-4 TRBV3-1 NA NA CASSQGRKTTNEKLFF TGTGCCAGCAGCCAAGGACGGAAGACAACTAATGAAAAACTGTTTTTT
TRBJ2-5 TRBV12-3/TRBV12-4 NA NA CASSDTRQAYGQETQYF TGTGCCAGCAGCGATACCCGACAGGCCTATGGCCAAGAGACCCAGTACTTC
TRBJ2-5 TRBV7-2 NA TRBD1 CASSRRQGMETQYF TGTGCCAGCAGCCGGAGACAGGGGATGGAGACCCAGTACTTC
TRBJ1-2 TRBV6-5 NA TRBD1 CASSYSSGGGYTF TGTGCCAGCAGTTACTCGTCAGGGGGTGGCTACACCTTC
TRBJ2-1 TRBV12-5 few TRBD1 CASGSKLPGQGIYEQFF TGTGCTAGTGGTTCCAAACTCCCGGGACAGGGGATTTACGAGCAGTTCTTC
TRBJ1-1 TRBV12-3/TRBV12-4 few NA CASETQGFPEAFF TGTGCCAGCGAAACACAGGGATTTCCTGAAGCTTTCTTT
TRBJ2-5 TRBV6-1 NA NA CASSELPPEGTQYF TGTGCCAGCAGTGAATTGCCCCCAGAAGGGACCCAGTACTTC
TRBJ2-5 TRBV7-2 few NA CASSFSTADLEQYF TGTGCCAGCAGCTTCTCGACCGCCGATTTGGAGCAGTACTTC
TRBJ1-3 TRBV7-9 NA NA CASSPGSDNTIYF TGTGCCAGCAGCCCCGGGAGCGATAACACCATATATTTT
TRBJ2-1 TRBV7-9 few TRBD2 CASSLLVGPSGGANEQFF TGTGCCAGCAGCTTATTAGTCGGTCCTAGCGGGGGGGCGAATGAGCAGTTCTTC